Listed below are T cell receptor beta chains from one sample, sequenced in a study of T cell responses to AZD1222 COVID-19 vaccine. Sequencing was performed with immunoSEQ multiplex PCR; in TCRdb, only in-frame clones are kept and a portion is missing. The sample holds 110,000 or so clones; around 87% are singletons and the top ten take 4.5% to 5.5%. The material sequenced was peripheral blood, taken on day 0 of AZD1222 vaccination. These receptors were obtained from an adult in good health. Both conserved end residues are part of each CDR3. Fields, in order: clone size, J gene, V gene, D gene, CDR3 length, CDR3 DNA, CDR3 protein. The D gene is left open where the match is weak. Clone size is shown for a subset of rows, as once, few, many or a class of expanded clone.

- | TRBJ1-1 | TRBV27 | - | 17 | TGTGCCAGCAGTTGGGGGCAGGGGTCCCCCCGGCGTAGTGAAGCTTTCTTT | CASSWGQGSPRRSEAFF
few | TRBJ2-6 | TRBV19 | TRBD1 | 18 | TGTGCCAGTAGTATACCGGACAGGGGGGGATCTGGGGCCAACGTCCTGACTTTC | CASSIPDRGGSGANVLTF
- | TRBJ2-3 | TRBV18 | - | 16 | TGTGCCAGCTCACCACAAGGTTCGTTAAGCACAGATACGCAGTATTTT | CASSPQGSLSTDTQYF
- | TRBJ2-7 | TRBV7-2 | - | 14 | TGTGCCAGCACCTTTTCAGGCAGTTCCTACGAGCAGTACTTC | CASTFSGSSYEQYF
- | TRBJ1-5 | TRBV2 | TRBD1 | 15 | TGTGCCAGCACAGCAATAGGACAGGGGGGTCAGCCCCAGCATTTT | CASTAIGQGGQPQHF
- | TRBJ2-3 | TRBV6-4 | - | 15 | TGTGCCAGCAGTGACTCGGCAGATCAAGCAGATACGCAGTATTTT | CASSDSADQADTQYF
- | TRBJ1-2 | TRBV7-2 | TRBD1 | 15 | TGTGCCAGCAGCTCCCTCACAGGGGGCGGCTATGGCTACACCTTC | CASSSLTGGGYGYTF
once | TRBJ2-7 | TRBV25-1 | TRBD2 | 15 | TGTGCCAGCAGTGAACTGACTAGCGGGCCAGGCGAGCAGTACTTC | CASSELTSGPGEQYF
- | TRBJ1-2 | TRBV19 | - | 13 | TGTGCCAGTAGTATCTCCCAGGGGTATGGCTACACCTTC | CASSISQGYGYTF
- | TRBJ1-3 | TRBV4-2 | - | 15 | TGTGCCAGCAGCCAAGCCCGACAGGTTGGAAACACCATATATTTT | CASSQARQVGNTIYF
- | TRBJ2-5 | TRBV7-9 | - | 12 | TGTGCCAGCAGCTTAGAGGGGGGGACCCAGTACTTC | CASSLEGGTQYF
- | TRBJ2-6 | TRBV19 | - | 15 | TGTGCCAGTAGCAACCGGGCCTCTGGGGCCAACGTCCTGACTTTC | CASSNRASGANVLTF
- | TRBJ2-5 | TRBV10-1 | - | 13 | TGCGCCAGCAGTGAGTCGACTCGAGAGACCCAGTACTTC | CASSESTRETQYF
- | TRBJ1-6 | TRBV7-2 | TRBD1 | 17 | TGTGCCAGCAGCGGGGACAGGGAGACCTCCTATAATTCACCCCTCCACTTT | CASSGDRETSYNSPLHF
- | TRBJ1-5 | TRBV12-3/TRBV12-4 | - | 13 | TGTGCCAGCAGTTTTTCCAAGGATCAGCCCCAGCATTTT | CASSFSKDQPQHF
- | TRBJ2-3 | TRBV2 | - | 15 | TGTGCCAGCAGTGAAGGGCTAGTCGGTACAGATACGCAGTATTTT | CASSEGLVGTDTQYF
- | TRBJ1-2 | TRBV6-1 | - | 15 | TGTGCCAGCAGTGAAGGCGGGCTGAGGTACTATGGCTACACCTTC | CASSEGGLRYYGYTF
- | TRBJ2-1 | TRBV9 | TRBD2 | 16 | TGTGCCAGCAGCGCGACTAGCGGGGGGACCGACAATGAGCAGTTCTTC | CASSATSGGTDNEQFF
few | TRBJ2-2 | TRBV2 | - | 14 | TGTGCCAGCAGAGGGGGTTCGAACACCGGGGAGCTGTTTTTT | CASRGGSNTGELFF
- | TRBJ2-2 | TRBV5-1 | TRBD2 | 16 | TGCGCCAGCAGCCCGGGGACTAGCGTGGGGAGCGGGGAGCTGTTTTTT | CASSPGTSVGSGELFF
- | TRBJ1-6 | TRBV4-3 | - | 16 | TGCGCCAGCAGCCAAGATCTACAGGGCCATAATTCACCCCTCCACTTT | CASSQDLQGHNSPLHF